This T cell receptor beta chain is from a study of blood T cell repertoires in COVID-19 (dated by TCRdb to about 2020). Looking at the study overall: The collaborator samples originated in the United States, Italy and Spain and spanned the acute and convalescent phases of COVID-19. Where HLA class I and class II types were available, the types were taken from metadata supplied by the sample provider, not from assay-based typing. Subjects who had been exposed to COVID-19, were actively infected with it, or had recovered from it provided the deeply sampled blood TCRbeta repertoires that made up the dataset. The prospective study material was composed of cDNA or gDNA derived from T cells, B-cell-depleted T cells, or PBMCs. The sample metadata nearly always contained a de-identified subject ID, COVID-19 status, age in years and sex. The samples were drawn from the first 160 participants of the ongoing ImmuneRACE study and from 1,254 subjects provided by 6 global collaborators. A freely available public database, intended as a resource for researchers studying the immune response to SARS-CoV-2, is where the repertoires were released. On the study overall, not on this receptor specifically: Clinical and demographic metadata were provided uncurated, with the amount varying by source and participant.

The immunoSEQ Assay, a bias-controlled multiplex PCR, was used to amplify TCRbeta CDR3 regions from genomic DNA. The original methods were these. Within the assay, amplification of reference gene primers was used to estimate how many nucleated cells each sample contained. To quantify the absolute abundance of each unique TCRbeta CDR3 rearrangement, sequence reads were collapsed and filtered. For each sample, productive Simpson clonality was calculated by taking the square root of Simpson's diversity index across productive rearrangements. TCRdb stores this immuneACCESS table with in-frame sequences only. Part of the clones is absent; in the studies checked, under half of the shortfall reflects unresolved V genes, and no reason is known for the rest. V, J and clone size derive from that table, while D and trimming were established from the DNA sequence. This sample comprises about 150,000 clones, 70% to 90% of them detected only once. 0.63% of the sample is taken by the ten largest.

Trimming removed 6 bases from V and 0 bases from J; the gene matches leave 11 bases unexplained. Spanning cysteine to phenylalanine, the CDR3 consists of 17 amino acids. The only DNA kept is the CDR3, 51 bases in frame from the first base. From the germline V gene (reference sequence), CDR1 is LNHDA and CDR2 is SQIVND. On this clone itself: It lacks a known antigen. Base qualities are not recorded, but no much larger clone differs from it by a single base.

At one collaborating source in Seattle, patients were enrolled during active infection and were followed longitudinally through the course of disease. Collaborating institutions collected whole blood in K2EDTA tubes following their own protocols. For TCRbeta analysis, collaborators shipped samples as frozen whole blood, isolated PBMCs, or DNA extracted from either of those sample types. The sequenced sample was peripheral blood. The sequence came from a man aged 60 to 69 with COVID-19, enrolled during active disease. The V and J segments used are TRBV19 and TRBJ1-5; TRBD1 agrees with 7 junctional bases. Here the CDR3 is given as CASSNPGQVDSNQPQHF. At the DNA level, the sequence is TGTGCCAGTAGCAATCCCGGACAGGTTGATAGCAATCAGCCCCAGCATTTT.